This record concerns one TCR beta chain sequence. Its antigen remains unidentified. Only in-frame clones appear in the TCRdb table, and some are missing; sequencing was by immunoSEQ multiplex PCR. Here the sample spans about 90,000 clones, approximately 90% being singletons. The data are from a study of OX40 agonist ivuxolimab in advanced cancers. As for the study in general: Patient treatment consisted of intravenous ivuxolimab administration every 2 weeks at 0.01 to 10 mg/kg. Study-level results: Averaging showed that CD8+ T cells had more expanded clones than CD4+ did.

The CDR3 is 17 residues long. CDR1 is SQVTM, CDR2 ANQGSEA, per germline. V was pared by 0 bases and J by 6 bases, with 11 bases of the junction left unmatched. Excluded were patients having autoimmune disease history or systemic immunosuppression. The gene calls are TRBV29-1 and TRBJ2-2; the match to TRBD2 covers 9 bases. This TCR was recovered from an adult with an advanced solid tumor such as melanoma, head and neck, liver or kidney cancer. The material sequenced was CD4+ or CD8+ T cells sorted from blood, taken in a trial of the OX40 agonist ivuxolimab. The CDR3 nucleotides read TGCAGCGTTGAAGATGGCCCGCGGGGGGGGGTACCCGGGGAGCTGTTTTTT. Its protein product is CSVEDGPRGGVPGELFF.